These 22 T cell receptor beta chains came from one sample sequenced in a study of T cells in Graves' hyperthyroidism and ophthalmopathy. Amplified TCR beta CDR3 regions came from RNA transcripts. In the first-round RT-PCR of the TCR CDR3, the HTBI primer set was used. TCRdb re-called the multiplex PCR reads through MiXCR, storing one row per CDR3 protein. The sample carries about 280,000 distinct CDR3 sequences, less than 30% recorded once. Sequencing was performed on blood. The receptors shown here come from a man aged 35-49 years with Graves' hyperthyroidism that later progressed to Graves' ophthalmopathy.

This clonotype was found many times. CDR3 residues: CASSPYRDTGELFF. CDR3 sequence (DNA): TGTGCCAGCAGCCCATACAGGGACACCGGGGAGCTGTTTTTT. The rearrangement uses TRBV11-2 and TRBJ2-2; maybe TRBD1 (6 bases). The V and J ends lost 5 bases and 3 bases respectively, with 10 bases between them. The V gene's germline CDR1 is SGHAT and CDR2 FQNNGV. The CDR3 runs to 14 residues.

This clonotype occurred a few times. The chain joins TRBV20-1 to TRBJ1-5, with 8 bases identical to TRBD1. Germline CDR1 DFQATT, CDR2 SNEGSKA (reference sequence). The trim removed 5 bases at V and 3 bases at J, leaving 3 bases unmatched. The CDR3 consists of 13 residues. Written as DNA, the CDR3 is TGCAGTGCTGGGACAGGAATCAATCAGCCCCAGCATTTT. Encoded protein: CSAGTGINQPQHF.

This clonotype has a count of ten or more. The chain carries TRBV19 and TRBJ1-5; 7 positions match TRBD1. Germline loops: CDR1 LNHDA, CDR2 SQIVND (reference sequence). Losses at the gene ends were 4 bases for V and 7 bases for J; bases not matched to a gene: 7. The length of the CDR3 is 14 residues. The CDR3 bases are TGTGCCAGTAGTAGAACAGGGGAAGTACAGCCCCAGCATTTT. This codes for CASSRTGEVQPQHF.

The chain uses TRBV20-1 and TRBJ2-7; weak D call: TRBD2 (7 bases). Germline V gives CDR1 DFQATT, CDR2 SNEGSKA (reference sequence). The germline V and J ends were trimmed by 0 bases and 5 bases, with 14 bases remaining between them. The CDR3 runs to 14 residues. The CDR3 nucleotides are TGCAGTGCTAGAGATCTTCCGGGGGGCGACGAGCAGTACTTC. This gives the protein CSARDLPGGDEQYF.

This clonotype occurred many times. The chain recombines TRBV15 with TRBJ1-5; 8 positions agree with TRBD1. V shed 0 bases, J shed 5 bases, and the junction held 3 bases outside the gene matches. The CDR3 covers 15 residues. Germline-derived CDR1 and CDR2 are LNHNV and YYDKDF (reference sequence). Written as DNA, the CDR3 is TGTGCCACCAGCAGAGATGGGACAGGTTATCAGCCCCAGCATTTT. Translated: CATSRDGTGYQPQHF.

The chain links TRBV30 to TRBJ2-7; D is possibly TRBD1 (5 bases). CDR1 is GTSNPN, CDR2 SVGIG, per germline (reference sequence). The CDR3 is made up of 13 amino acids. V was clipped by 2 bases and J by 5 bases, with 13 bases between them. Here the CDR3 DNA reads TGTGCCTGGAGTATGGGGCTAGGGGACGAGCAGTACTTC. Translation: CAWSMGLGDEQYF.

This chain uses TRBV10-3 with TRBJ1-1, with D possibly TRBD1 on 6 matching bases. V lost 6 bases, J lost 4 bases, and 12 bases lay in between. The CDR3 has 13 amino acids. CDR1 ENHRY and CDR2 SYGVKD come from the germline V gene. CDR3 in DNA: TGTGCCATCAGCATAGCAGGGGTCACTGAAGCTTTCTTT. It is translated as CAISIAGVTEAFF.

Ten or more counts support this clonotype. V gene TRBV9 combines with J gene TRBJ1-1; 8 positions agree with TRBD1. The V gene's germline CDR1 is SGDLS and CDR2 YYNGEE. CDR3 length equals 13 residues. V was clipped by 3 bases and J by 3 bases; unmatched bases: 1. The CDR3 DNA reads as TGTGCCAGCAGCGGGACAGGGCACACTGAAGCTTTCTTT. Protein sequence: CASSGTGHTEAFF.

The chain carries TRBV7-8 and TRBJ1-6; D gene ambiguous. Germline V gene data show CDR1 as SGHVS and CDR2 as FQNEAQ. The CDR3 is 16 amino acids. V shed 2 bases and J shed 10 bases, with 18 bases lying between them. The CDR3 sequence: CASSLRGLPNGSPLHF. DNA for the CDR3: TGTGCCAGCAGCTTACGAGGGCTTCCAAACGGATCACCCCTCCACTTT.

This clonotype was recorded at least ten times. The rearrangement joins TRBV7-2 to TRBJ1-3, with D perhaps TRBD1 (6 bases). The CDR3 covers 16 residues. Trimming took off 0 bases at V and 0 bases at J, with 9 bases between the two ends. Germline CDR1 reads SGHTA; CDR2 reads FQGNSA. CDR3 protein: CASSLAGTNSGNTIYF. The CDR3 DNA follows: TGTGCCAGCAGCTTAGCTGGGACAAACTCTGGAAACACCATATATTTT.

V is TRBV5-1 and J is TRBJ2-7; 8 bases align to TRBD1. Germline CDR1 reads SGHRS; CDR2 reads YFSETQ. This CDR3 region has 13 residues. Losses at the gene ends were 4 bases for V and 3 bases for J; bases not matched to a gene: 3. The CDR3 sequence is CASSKDRGYEQYF. The CDR3 nucleotides read TGCGCCAGCAGCAAAGACAGGGGCTACGAGCAGTACTTC.

Ten or more counts support this clonotype. This chain connects TRBV7-9 to TRBJ2-5; 8 bases are a match to TRBD1. CDR1 is SEHNR and CDR2 is FQNEAQ in the germline V gene (reference sequence). The CDR3 contains 13 residues. V gave up 3 bases and J gave up 5 bases; unmatched junction bases: 2. The DNA of the CDR3 is TGTGCCAGCAGCTTTGGACAGGGTGAGACCCAGTACTTC. As protein: CASSFGQGETQYF.

This clonotype was seen many times. This chain connects TRBV2 to TRBJ1-3, with D tentatively TRBD1 (6 bases). The germline CDR1 and CDR2 sequences are SNHLY and FYNNEI. The CDR3 loop spans 14 amino acids. The V end lost 8 bases, the J end lost 0 bases, and 11 bases lay between the germline ends. CDR3 protein: CASFRGSSGNTIYF. The CDR3 DNA follows: TGTGCCAGCTTCAGGGGCAGCTCTGGAAACACCATATATTTT.

This clonotype was counted at least ten times. The chain combines TRBV20-1 with TRBJ1-3; D might be TRBD1 (5 bases). Germline values: CDR1 DFQATT, CDR2 SNEGSKA (reference sequence). This CDR3 is built from 15 residues. V was clipped by 3 bases and J by 4 bases, with 16 bases between them. The CDR3 region is CSARSSVKGGNTIYF. CDR3 sequence (DNA): TGCAGTGCTAGGAGTTCGGTCAAGGGGGGAAACACCATATATTTT.

The V and J genes are TRBV28 and TRBJ1-1; D is ambiguous. The CDR3 has 14 amino acids. Germline values: CDR1 MDHEN, CDR2 SYDVKM. The V and J ends lost 6 bases and 6 bases respectively, with 17 bases between them. In DNA form, the CDR3 reads TGTGCCAGCAGCCCAACCAATTTAGGCGCTGAAGCTTTCTTT. It encodes CASSPTNLGAEAFF.

This clonotype was counted ten times or more. The rearrangement joins TRBV6-5 to TRBJ1-5, with 7 bases fitting TRBD1. Per the germline V gene, CDR1 is MNHEY and CDR2 is SVGAGI. V lost 2 bases to trimming and J lost 6 bases; unmatched junction nucleotides: 25. This CDR3 is 21 amino acids long. CDR3 sequence: CASSYRGVTDRSAFYGQPQHF. CDR3 nucleotide sequence: TGTGCCAGCAGTTACCGGGGAGTGACGGACAGGTCGGCTTTTTATGGTCAGCCCCAGCATTTT.

The V gene is TRBV4-1, the J gene TRBJ1-5; D is undetermined. CDR1 is MGHRA, CDR2 YSYEKL, per germline. CDR3 length equals 13 residues. V lost 4 bases and J lost 3, with 7 bases in between. The CDR3 DNA reads TGCGCCAGCAGCCTGGAATACAATCAGCCCCAGCATTTT. Translation: CASSLEYNQPQHF.

This clonotype was detected ten times or more. The J gene is TRBJ2-7, the V gene TRBV20-1; 8 bases map to TRBD2. The CDR3 has 11 amino acids. With V trimmed by 0 bases and J by 12 bases, 4 bases remained unmatched. CDR1 DFQATT and CDR2 SNEGSKA come from the germline V gene (reference sequence). The CDR3 DNA sequence: TGCAGTGCTAGAGAAGGACGGGAGGGGTACTTC. Encoded protein: CSAREGREGYF.

Ten or more counts support this clonotype. The genes are TRBV12-3 or TRBV12-4 and TRBJ1-1; possible D gene TRBD1, 5 bases. The CDR3 is 13 amino acids. Trimming took 7 bases from V and 5 from J, leaving 14 bases between them. The CDR3 nucleotides are TGTGCCAGCACCCGATCGGGGGGAACTGAAGCTTTCTTT. It yields the protein CASTRSGGTEAFF.

The chain uses TRBV29-1 and TRBJ1-2; D is undetermined. The CDR3 is 12 amino acids. The germline V gene has CDR1 SQVTM and CDR2 ANQGSEA. V lost 4 bases, J lost 4 bases, and 10 bases lay in between. The CDR3 DNA reads as TGCAGCGTTGCGGGGTTCAGCTATGGCTACACCTTC. Amino acid sequence: CSVAGFSYGYTF.

In its sample, this clonotype was seen many times. CDR3 residues: CSVARGTRGKTQYF. CDR3 in DNA: TGCAGCGTTGCAAGAGGGACAAGAGGAAAGACCCAGTACTTC. V is TRBV29-1 and J is TRBJ2-5; TRBD1 is a possible D gene (6 bases). Looked up from germline, CDR1 is SQVTM and CDR2 is ANQGSEA. V dropped 4 bases and J dropped 6 bases, with 18 bases sitting between them. This CDR3 comprises 14 residues.

This clonotype has ten or more counts. The chain joins TRBV19 to TRBJ2-2; TRBD1 aligns across 11 bases. Germline trimming cut 7 bases from V and 5 bases from J; bases unmatched to any gene: 6. This CDR3 region has 15 residues. Per germline, CDR1 LNHDA and CDR2 SQIVND (reference sequence). DNA for the CDR3: TGTGCCAGTAAACCGGGACAGGGGGTTACCGGGGAGCTGTTTTTT. Translation gives CASKPGQGVTGELFF.